This entry lists 4 T cell receptor beta chains sequenced from one sample in a study of T cells after somatic rescue of genetic block. The method was immunoSEQ multiplex PCR; TCRdb's version includes in-frame clones alone and lacks a portion of them. The table has 110,000 or so clones, 90% to 95% seen once. What was sequenced was peripheral blood mononuclear cells (PBMCs). These receptor sequences come from a woman under 30.

This chain uses TRBV11-2 with TRBJ2-1; 9 bases are a match to TRBD1. After removal of 2 bases from V and 8 bases from J, the junction contained 7 bases not matched to a gene. The CDR3 totals 15 residues. Germline lookup yields CDR1 SGHAT and CDR2 FQNNGV. The CDR3 sequence is CASSLSGQGFDEQFF. For the CDR3, the DNA is TGTGCCAGCAGCTTATCGGGACAGGGTTTCGATGAGCAGTTCTTC. Supplemented by reference TRBV11-2 and TRBJ2-1, the full variable domain reads EAGVAQSPRYKIIEKRQSVAFWCNPISGHATLYWYQQILGQGPKLLIQFQNNGVVDDSQLPKDRFSAERLKGVDSTLKIQPAKLEDSAVYLCASSLSGQGFDEQFFGPGTRLTVL.

As DNA, the CDR3 is TGTGCCATCAGTGAGTCAGGGAGACAGGGTGGCGAGCAGTACTTC. Protein sequence: CAISESGRQGGEQYF. The chain has TRBV10-3 and TRBJ2-7, with TRBD1 matching 7 bases. Germline V lookup: CDR1 ENHRY, CDR2 SYGVKD. The junction had 8 bases not matched to a gene; V was cut back by 0 bases and J by 6 bases. The CDR3 contains 15 residues.

The chain uses TRBV4-1 and TRBJ2-7; no clear D gene. Trimming removed 4 bases from V and 6 bases from J, with 10 bases in between. Germline V CDR1 and CDR2: MGHRA, YSYEKL. The CDR3 runs to 12 residues. This CDR3 reads CASSRRPSEQYF. In DNA form, the CDR3 reads TGCGCCAGCAGCCGGAGACCGAGCGAGCAGTACTTC.

The chain couples TRBV4-1 to TRBJ2-5; 8 bases map to TRBD2. Trimming removed 1 base from V and 5 bases from J; junction bases left unmatched: 6. The CDR3 covers 15 residues. CDR1 and CDR2 from the germline V gene are MGHRA and YSYEKL. In DNA, the CDR3 is TGCGCCAGCAGCCAAGTACGGGAGGGACACGAGACCCAGTACTTC. Amino acids: CASSQVREGHETQYF.